The sequence of this TCR beta chain was determined in a study of blood T cell repertoires in COVID-19. TCRdb's table, derived via immunoSEQ multiplex PCR, lists solely in-frame clones and lacks some. The sample comprises about 130,000 clones, about four fifths of which are singletons, and 5% rests with the top ten. This CDR3 has 16 amino acids. Looked up from germline, CDR1 is LNHDA and CDR2 is SQIVND (reference sequence). V shed 4 bases and J 0 bases; nucleotides not matched to a gene: 4. The receptor comes from a woman between 65 and 79 years old with COVID-19, enrolled during active disease. Sequencing was performed on peripheral blood. The chain has TRBV19 and TRBJ1-4, with 8 bases fitting TRBD1. This CDR3 reads CASSTDRGTTNEKLFF. The CDR3 bases are TGTGCCAGTAGTACCGACAGGGGAACAACTAATGAAAAACTGTTTTTT.